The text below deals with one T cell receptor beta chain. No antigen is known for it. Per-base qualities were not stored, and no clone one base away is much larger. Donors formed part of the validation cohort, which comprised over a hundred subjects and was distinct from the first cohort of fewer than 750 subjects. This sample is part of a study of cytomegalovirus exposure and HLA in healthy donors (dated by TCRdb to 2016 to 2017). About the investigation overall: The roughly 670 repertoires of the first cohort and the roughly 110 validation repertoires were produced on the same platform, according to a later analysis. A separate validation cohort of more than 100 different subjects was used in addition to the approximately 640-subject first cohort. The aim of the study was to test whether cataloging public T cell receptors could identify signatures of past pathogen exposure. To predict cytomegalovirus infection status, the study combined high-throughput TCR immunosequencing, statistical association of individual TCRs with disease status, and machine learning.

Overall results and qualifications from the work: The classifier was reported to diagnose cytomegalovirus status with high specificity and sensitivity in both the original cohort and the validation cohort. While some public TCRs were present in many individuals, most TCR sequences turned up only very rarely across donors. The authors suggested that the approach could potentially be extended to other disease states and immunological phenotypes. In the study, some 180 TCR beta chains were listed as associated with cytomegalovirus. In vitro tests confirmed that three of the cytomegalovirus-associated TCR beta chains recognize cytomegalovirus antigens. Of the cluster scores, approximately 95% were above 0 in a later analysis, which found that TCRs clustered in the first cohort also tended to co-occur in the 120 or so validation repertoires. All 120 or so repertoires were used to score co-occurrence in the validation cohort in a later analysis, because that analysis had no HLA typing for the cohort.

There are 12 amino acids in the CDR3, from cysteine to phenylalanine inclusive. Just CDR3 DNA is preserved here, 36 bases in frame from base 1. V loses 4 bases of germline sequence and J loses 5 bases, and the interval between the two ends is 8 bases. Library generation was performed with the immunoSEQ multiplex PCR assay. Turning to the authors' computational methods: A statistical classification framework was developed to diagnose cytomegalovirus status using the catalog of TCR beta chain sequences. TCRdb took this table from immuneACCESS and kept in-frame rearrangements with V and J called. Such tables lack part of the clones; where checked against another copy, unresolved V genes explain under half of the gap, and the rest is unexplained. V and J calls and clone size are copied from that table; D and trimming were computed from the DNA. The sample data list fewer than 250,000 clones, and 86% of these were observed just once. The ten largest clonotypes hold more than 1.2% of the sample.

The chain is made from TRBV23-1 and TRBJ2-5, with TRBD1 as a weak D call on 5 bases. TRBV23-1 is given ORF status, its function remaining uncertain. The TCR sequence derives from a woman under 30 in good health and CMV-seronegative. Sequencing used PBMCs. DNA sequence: TGCGCCAGCAGTCCCAGGGATGAGACCCAGTACTTC. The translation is CASSPRDETQYF.